These 9 T cell receptor beta chains came from one sample sequenced in a study of regulatory T cells in long-lasting Graves disease. Time point here: newly diagnosed GD, antithyroid drugs for less than 3 months. PBMCs were the source of the RNA used for TCR sequencing. Building of the TCR beta libraries involved iRepertoire HTBI primers and Arm-PCR of CDR3 regions. TCRdb ran MiXCR on the multiplex PCR reads and lists one entry per CDR3 protein. The top ten clones hold 35% to 45% of a sample with around 330,000 distinct CDR3 sequences, 18% of them seen once. Source: peripheral blood mononuclear cells (PBMCs), taken at new diagnosis, from a patient treated with antithyroid drugs. These TCRs come from a female donor with Graves disease.

This clonotype was counted many times. V and J are TRBV3-1 and TRBJ2-3, with 8 bases aligning to TRBD2. The CDR3 extends over 17 amino acids. Germline assignment: CDR1 LGHDT and CDR2 YNNKEL (reference sequence). The trim removed 0 bases at V and 5 bases at J, leaving 10 bases unmatched. Here the CDR3 DNA reads TGTGCCAGCAGCCAAGATTTCCCGGGAGGGCAAGGAGATACGCAGTATTTT. It yields the protein CASSQDFPGGQGDTQYF.

The J gene is TRBJ2-1, the V gene TRBV10-1, with 8 bases fitting TRBD2. CDR1 is WNHNN and CDR2 is SYGVQD in the germline V gene (reference sequence). This CDR3 is built from 11 residues. Trimming took 7 bases from V and 10 from J; bases not matched to a gene: 3. The CDR3 region is CASNGLAEQFF. CDR3 nucleotide sequence: TGCGCCAGCAATGGACTAGCAGAGCAGTTCTTC.

Many counts were recorded for this clonotype. CDR3 protein: CSASPDTAYEQYF. DNA for the CDR3: TGCAGTGCTAGTCCGGACACGGCCTACGAGCAGTACTTC. V and J are TRBV20-1 and TRBJ2-7; D may be TRBD1 (5 bases). Trimming pared 3 bases from V and 2 bases from J, leaving 11 bases between. The CDR3 has 13 residues. The germline gives CDR1 DFQATT, CDR2 SNEGSKA (reference sequence).

This clonotype occurred many times. The V and J genes are TRBV29-1 and TRBJ2-1; D unclear. Trimming took 0 bases from V and 9 from J, leaving 18 bases between them. The CDR3 runs to 15 residues. From germline, CDR1 is SQVTM and CDR2 ANQGSEA. This CDR3 is CSVEDLGSDRLEQFF. The CDR3 DNA reads as TGCAGCGTTGAAGATCTGGGCAGTGATCGTCTTGAGCAGTTCTTC.

V usage is TRBV27 and J usage is TRBJ2-3, with D maybe TRBD1 (6 bases). There are 15 residues in the CDR3. Trimming stripped 8 bases from V and 2 bases from J, with 17 bases between. Per the germline V gene, CDR1 is MNHEY and CDR2 is SMNVEV (reference sequence). The CDR3 DNA is TGTGCCAGCGGCCCCGGACAGCACTACACAGATACGCAGTATTTT. The encoded protein is CASGPGQHYTDTQYF.

This clonotype came up a few times. The gene calls are TRBV19 and TRBJ1-2; weak D call: TRBD1 (5 bases). The CDR3 is 14 residues long. Trimming shortened V by 6 bases and J by 2 bases, and 13 bases separated the two germline ends. The germline CDR1 and CDR2 sequences are LNHDA and SQIVND (reference sequence). Written as DNA, the CDR3 is TGTGCCAGTAGGATGGGGCTAACAAACTATGGCTACACCTTC. This translates into CASRMGLTNYGYTF.

This clonotype occurred many times. This chain connects TRBV28 to TRBJ1-4; D may be TRBD1 (5 bases). The CDR3 loop spans 14 amino acids. CDR1 and CDR2 (germline): MDHEN, SYDVKM. The germline V and J ends were trimmed by 4 bases and 5 bases, with 11 bases remaining between them. The CDR3 nucleotides are TGTGCCAGCAGTTCCCGGGACGGAAATGAAAAACTGTTTTTT. Translating gives CASSSRDGNEKLFF.

This clonotype was recorded many times. CDR3 in DNA: TGTGCCAGCAGCTCGGGGGGAGGGGGATCTGGAAACACCATATATTTT. This codes for CASSSGGGGSGNTIYF. The rearrangement uses TRBV11-2 and TRBJ1-3, with a tentative D call TRBD1 (6 bases). This CDR3 is 16 amino acids long. CDR1 is SGHAT, CDR2 FQNNGV, per germline. Trimming took off 4 bases at V and 1 base at J, with 14 bases between the two ends.

This clonotype was counted between two and nine times. The chain employs TRBV19 and TRBJ1-1; 10 nucleotides align to TRBD1. CDR1 is LNHDA, CDR2 SQIVND, per germline (reference sequence). V shed 1 base and J 3 bases; nucleotides not matched to a gene: 11. CDR3 length: 18 residues. The CDR3 DNA reads as TGTGCCAGTAGTATAGTTTTAGAGACAGGGGGCGCCGACACTGAAGCTTTCTTT. Protein: CASSIVLETGGADTEAFF.